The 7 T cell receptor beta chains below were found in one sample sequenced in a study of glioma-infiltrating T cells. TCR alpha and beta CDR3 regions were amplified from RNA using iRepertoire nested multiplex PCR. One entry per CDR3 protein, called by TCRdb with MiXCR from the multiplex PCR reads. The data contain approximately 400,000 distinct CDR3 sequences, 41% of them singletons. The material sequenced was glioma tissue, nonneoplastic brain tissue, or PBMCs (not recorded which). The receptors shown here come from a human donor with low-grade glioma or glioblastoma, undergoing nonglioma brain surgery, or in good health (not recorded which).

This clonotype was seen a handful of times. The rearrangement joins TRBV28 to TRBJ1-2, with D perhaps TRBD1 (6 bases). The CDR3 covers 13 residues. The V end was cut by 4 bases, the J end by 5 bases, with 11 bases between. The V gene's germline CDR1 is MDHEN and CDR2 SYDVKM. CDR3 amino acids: CASSSDRAYGYTF. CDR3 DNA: TGTGCCAGCAGTTCGGACAGAGCTTATGGCTACACCTTC.

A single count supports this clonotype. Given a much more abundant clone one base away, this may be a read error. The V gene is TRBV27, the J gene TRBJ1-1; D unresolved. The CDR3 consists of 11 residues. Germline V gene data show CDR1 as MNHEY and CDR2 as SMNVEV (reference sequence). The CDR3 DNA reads TGTGCCAGCATCCATCAAGGTGAAGCTCTCTTT. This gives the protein CASIHQGEALF.

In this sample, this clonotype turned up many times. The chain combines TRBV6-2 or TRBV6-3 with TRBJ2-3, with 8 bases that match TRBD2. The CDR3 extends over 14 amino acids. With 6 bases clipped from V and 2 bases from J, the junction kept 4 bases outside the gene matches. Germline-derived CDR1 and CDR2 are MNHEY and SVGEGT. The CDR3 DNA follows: TGTGCCAGCAGCCGACTAGCGACCACAGATACGCAGTATTTT. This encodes CASSRLATTDTQYF.

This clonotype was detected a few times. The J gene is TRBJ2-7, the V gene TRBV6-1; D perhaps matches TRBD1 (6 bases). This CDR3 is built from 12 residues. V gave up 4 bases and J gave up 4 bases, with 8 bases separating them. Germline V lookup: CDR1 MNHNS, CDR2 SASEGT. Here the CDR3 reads CASSAGVYEQYF. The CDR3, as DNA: TGTGCCAGCAGTGCAGGGGTGTACGAGCAGTACTTC.

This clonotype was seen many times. CDR3 DNA: TGTGCCAGCAGTTACGAGAGGACGGCCTACAATGAGCAGTTCTTC. Its protein is CASSYERTAYNEQFF. The chain carries TRBV6-2 or TRBV6-3 and TRBJ2-1; D not certain. The CDR3 runs 15 residues. Germline V CDR1 and CDR2: MNHEY, SVGEGT. Trimming took 2 bases from V and 2 from J, leaving 10 bases between them.

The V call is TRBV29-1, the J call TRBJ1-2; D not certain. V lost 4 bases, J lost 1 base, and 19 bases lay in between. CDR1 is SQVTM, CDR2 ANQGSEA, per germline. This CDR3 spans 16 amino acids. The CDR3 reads CSVGTFHVTDNYGYTF. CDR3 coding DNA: TGCAGCGTTGGAACCTTCCACGTAACGGATAACTATGGCTACACCTTC.

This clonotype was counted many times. Here the CDR3 reads CASSLMDRGSYEQYF. DNA for the CDR3: TGTGCCAGCAGTTTAATGGATAGGGGGTCCTACGAGCAGTACTTC. The genes are TRBV28 and TRBJ2-7; D might be TRBD1 (6 bases). V shed 2 bases and J shed 1 base, with 12 bases lying between them. Per germline, CDR1 MDHEN and CDR2 SYDVKM. The CDR3 covers 15 residues.